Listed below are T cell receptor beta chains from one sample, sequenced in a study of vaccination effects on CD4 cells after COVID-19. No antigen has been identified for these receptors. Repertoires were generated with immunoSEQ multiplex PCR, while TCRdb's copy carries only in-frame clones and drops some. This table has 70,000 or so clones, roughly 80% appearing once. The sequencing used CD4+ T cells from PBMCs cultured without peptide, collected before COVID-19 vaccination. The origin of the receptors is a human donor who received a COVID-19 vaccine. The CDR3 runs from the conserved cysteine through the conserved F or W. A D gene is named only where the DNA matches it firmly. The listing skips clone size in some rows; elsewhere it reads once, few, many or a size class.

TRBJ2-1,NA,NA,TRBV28,TGTGCCAGCAGACTTGACATCCCGGGCTATGAGCAGTTCTTC,CASRLDIPGYEQFF
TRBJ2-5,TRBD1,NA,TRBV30,TGTGCCTGGAGTGGACTACCCCAGGGGGTTCAAGAGACCCAGTACTTC,CAWSGLPQGVQETQYF
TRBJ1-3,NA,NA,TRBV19,TGTGCCACTAGGACAGCCGGAAACACCATATATTTT,CATRTAGNTIYF
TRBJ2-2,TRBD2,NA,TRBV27,TGTGCCAGCAGTTTATACAACCCACTAGCGGCGAACACCGGGGAGCTGTTTTTT,CASSLYNPLAANTGELFF
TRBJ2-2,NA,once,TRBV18,TGTGCCAGCTCACCAGGGTATCCCGGGGAGCTGTTTTTT,CASSPGYPGELFF
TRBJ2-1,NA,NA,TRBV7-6,TGTGCCAGCAGCTCCGGGACTCCCTCCTACAATGAGCAGTTCTTC,CASSSGTPSYNEQFF
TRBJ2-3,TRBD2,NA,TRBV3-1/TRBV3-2,TGTGCCAGCAGCCCCCGAAGAGCGGGGGGGGGAATAATAGATACGCAGTATTTT,CASSPRRAGGGIIDTQYF
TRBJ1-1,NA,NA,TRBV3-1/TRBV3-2,TGTGCCAGCAGCCAAGCCGCGGGTAGCACTGAAGCTTTCTTT,CASSQAAGSTEAFF
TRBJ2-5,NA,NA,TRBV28,TGTGCCAGCAGTTTGCCAGGGGAATGGGAGACCCAGTACTTC,CASSLPGEWETQYF
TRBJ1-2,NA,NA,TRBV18,TGTGCCAGCTCACCTGACAAAGGGTACTATGGCTACACCTTC,CASSPDKGYYGYTF
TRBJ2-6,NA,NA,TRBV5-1,TGCGCCAGCAGCCTGGACACTTCTGGGGCCAACGTCCTGACTTTC,CASSLDTSGANVLTF
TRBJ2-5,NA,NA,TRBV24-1,TGTGCCACCGGGTCGGGGGACCCCTCACAAGAGACCCAGTACTTC,CATGSGDPSQETQYF
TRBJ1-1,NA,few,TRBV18,TGTGCCAGCTCCCCACGGGTTGAGGCGACGAACACTGAAGCTTTCTTT,CASSPRVEATNTEAFF
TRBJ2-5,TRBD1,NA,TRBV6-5,TGTGCCAGCAGTTACGACAGGGGGGCCAGGGAGACCCAGTACTTC,CASSYDRGARETQYF
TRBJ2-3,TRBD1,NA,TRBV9,TGTGCCAGCAGCATGGGACAGGGAGAGGGGGCAGATACGCAGTATTTT,CASSMGQGEGADTQYF
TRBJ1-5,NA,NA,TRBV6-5,TGTGCCAGCACGCTTGGGACACACAGCAATCAGCCCCAGCATTTT,CASTLGTHSNQPQHF
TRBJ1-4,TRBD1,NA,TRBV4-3,TGCGCCAGCAGCCCGGACAGGGATGAAAAACTGTTTTTT,CASSPDRDEKLFF
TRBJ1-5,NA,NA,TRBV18,TGTGCCAGCTCACACAGGGACAATCAGCCCCAGCATTTT,CASSHRDNQPQHF
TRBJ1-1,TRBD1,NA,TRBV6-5,TGTGCCAGCAGTTACAATCCCGACAGGGCTAGGACTGAAGCTTTCTTT,CASSYNPDRARTEAFF
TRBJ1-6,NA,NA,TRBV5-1,TGCGCCAGCAGCTTGATCGGGGGAAGAAATAATTCACCCCTCCACTTT,CASSLIGGRNNSPLHF
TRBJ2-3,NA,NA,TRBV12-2,TGTGCAAGTCGCTTAGAGGCCGGGGTTAGCACAGATACGCAGTATTTT,CASRLEAGVSTDTQYF
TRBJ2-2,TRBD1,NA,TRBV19,TGTGCCAGTAGTAACAGGGGGGATACCGGGGAGCTGTTTTTT,CASSNRGDTGELFF
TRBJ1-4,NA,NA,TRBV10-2,TGCGCCAGCAGTGATAGCGCAACTAATGAAAAACTGTTTTTT,CASSDSATNEKLFF
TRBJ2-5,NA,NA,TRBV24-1,TGTGCCACCAGTGACCTAGCGCAGGAGACCCAGTACTTC,CATSDLAQETQYF
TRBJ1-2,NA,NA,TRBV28,TGTGCCAGCAGTTTAGGGGTAAAGGGCTACACCTTC,CASSLGVKGYTF
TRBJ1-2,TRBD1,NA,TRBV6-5,TGTGCCAGCGCGACAGGGGGTTATGGCTACACCTTC,CASATGGYGYTF
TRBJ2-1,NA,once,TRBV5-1,TGCGCCAGCAGCTTGGAGTCGGGGGCTGGGGGATTCTTC,CASSLESGAGGFF
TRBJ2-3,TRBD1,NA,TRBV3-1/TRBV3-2,TGTGCCAGCAGTAGACAGGGGCTCGGGGATACGCAGTATTTT,CASSRQGLGDTQYF
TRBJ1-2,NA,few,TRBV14,TGTGCCAGCAGCCAATCTCTAGGGGACTATGGCTACACCTTC,CASSQSLGDYGYTF
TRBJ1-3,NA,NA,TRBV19,TGTGCCAGTAGTATGGGGGACGGGACTGCTGGAAACACCATATATTTT,CASSMGDGTAGNTIYF
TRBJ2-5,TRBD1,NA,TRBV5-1,TGCGCCAGCAGCTATCTTGACAGGGGGGGAGAGACCCAGTACTTC,CASSYLDRGGETQYF